The 7 T cell receptor beta chains in this list originate from one sample, sequenced in a study of blood T cell repertoires in COVID-19. Using immunoSEQ multiplex PCR, the repertoire was profiled, and TCRdb retains in-frame clones only, with some absent. Among 110,000 or so clones, more than 60% were seen once, and the ten largest hold roughly 2.6%. Sequencing input: peripheral blood. These TCRs come from a man in his fifties or sixties with acute or convalescent COVID-19.

V is TRBV29-1 and J is TRBJ2-2, with D possibly TRBD1 on 5 matching bases. With 5 bases removed from V and 7 bases from J, the gap between germline ends came to 17 bases. The CDR3 length is 14 residues. Germline V lookup: CDR1 SQVTM, CDR2 ANQGSEA. In DNA, the CDR3 is TGCAGCGTTCCGGCAGGGAATCGTGGCGGGGAGCTGTTTTTT. Encoded protein: CSVPAGNRGGELFF.

The chain is built from TRBV5-1 and TRBJ2-5; 9 bases line up with TRBD2. Trimming took 5 bases from V and 5 from J; bases not matched to a gene: 7. Germline CDR1 reads SGHRS; CDR2 reads YFSETQ. This CDR3 has 14 residues. This chain's CDR3 is CASSSGSPGETQYF. The CDR3 DNA reads TGCGCCAGCAGTAGCGGGAGCCCCGGGGAGACCCAGTACTTC.

The rearrangement uses TRBV7-3 and TRBJ2-3; 12 nucleotides match TRBD2. The CDR3 runs 20 residues. Looked up from germline, CDR1 is SGHTA and CDR2 is FQGTGA. Trimming at V came to 5 bases and at J to 8 bases, leaving 23 bases not matched to a gene. The CDR3 nucleotides read TGTGCCAGCAGCCCTCGGTGGGGGACTAGCGGGTTAAGACGACGGGCTACGCAGTATTTT. This gives the protein CASSPRWGTSGLRRRATQYF.

The chain joins TRBV30 to TRBJ1-5, with no clear D. V shed 0 bases and J shed 10 bases, with 13 bases lying between them. This CDR3 comprises 13 residues. Germline values: CDR1 GTSNPN, CDR2 SVGIG (reference sequence). In nucleotides, the CDR3 is TGTGCCTGGAGTGTATCCTTTAAACTACCCCAGCATTTT. Translation: CAWSVSFKLPQHF.

The table lists this clone with a count of one. The gene calls are TRBV4-1 and TRBJ1-3; D not resolved. Per the germline V gene, CDR1 is MGHRA and CDR2 is YSYEKL. CDR3 length equals 15 residues. With 5 bases removed from V and 0 bases from J, the gap between germline ends came to 11 bases. Here the CDR3 reads CASSNTVTSGNTIYF. DNA of the CDR3: TGCGCCAGCAGCAATACAGTTACCTCTGGAAACACCATATATTTT.

V is TRBV3-1 (or the pseudogene TRBV3-2) and J is TRBJ2-1; 7 nucleotides line up with TRBD2. The CDR3 is made up of 15 amino acids. The germline CDR1 and CDR2 sequences are LGHDT and YNNKEL (reference sequence). J lost 7 bases, V lost 1 base, and 7 bases had no gene match. CDR3 DNA: TGTGCCAGCAGCCAAGTCGGGAGGATAGAAAATGAGCAGTTCTTC. It translates to CASSQVGRIENEQFF.

The chain is built from TRBV20-1 and TRBJ1-6, with D maybe TRBD1 (6 bases). Per germline, CDR1 DFQATT and CDR2 SNEGSKA (reference sequence). This CDR3 contains 14 residues. Trimming took off 3 bases at V and 7 bases at J, with 13 bases between the two ends. CDR3 amino acids: CSASVGTRNSPLHF. CDR3 nucleotides: TGCAGTGCTAGTGTCGGGACAAGAAATTCACCCCTCCACTTT.